Described below is a single TCR beta chain sequence and its context. These data come from a study of blood T cell repertoires in COVID-19. This CDR3 contains 14 residues. V shed 5 bases, J shed 7 bases, and the junction held 8 bases outside the gene matches. CDR1 and CDR2 from the germline V gene are SGHTA and FQGNSA. Only in-frame clones appear in the TCRdb table, and some are missing; sequencing was by immunoSEQ multiplex PCR. Of 95,000 to 150,000 clones in the sample, 86% are singletons; the top ten hold less than 5%. The chain employs TRBV7-2 and TRBJ1-5, with 7 positions matching TRBD1. The receptor's source is a man aged 40-49 years with acute or convalescent COVID-19. Material: peripheral blood. Here the CDR3 reads CASSLETGLQPQHF. The DNA of the CDR3 is TGTGCCAGCAGCCTCGAGACAGGGTTGCAGCCCCAGCATTTT.